These 28 T cell receptor beta chains share one sample of origin, sequenced in a study of shared clonotypes between healthy human individuals. Sequencing was performed with immunoSEQ multiplex PCR; in TCRdb, only in-frame clones are kept and a portion is missing. The repertoire consists of under 750,000 clones, with approximately 77% occurring once and the leading ten covering around 1.8%. The specimen was memory CD4+ T cells sorted from blood. Stated subset: CD45RA-negative fraction. These receptors came from a woman aged 25 to 39 in good health.

There are a few counts of this clone. Additional DNA sequences in this sample encode the identical CDR3. J is TRBJ2-2 and V is TRBV18; 9 bases are shared with TRBD1. J was trimmed by 1 base and V by 3 bases; bases with no gene match: 3. Germline V gene lookup returns CDR1 KGHSH and CDR2 LQKENI. CDR3 length: 16 residues. The CDR3 sequence is CASSPPTGGNTGELFF. The CDR3 region has the DNA TGTGCCAGCTCACCCCCGACAGGGGGGAACACCGGGGAGCTGTTTTTT.

This clone appeared a few times. This rearrangement joins TRBV28 to TRBJ1-1; D remains ambiguous. V dropped 2 bases and J dropped 3 bases, with 7 bases sitting between them. Looked up from germline, CDR1 is MDHEN and CDR2 is SYDVKM. The CDR3 contains 13 residues. The CDR3 region is CASSLNSDTEAFF. CDR3 nucleotide sequence: TGTGCCAGCAGTTTAAATTCGGACACTGAAGCTTTCTTT.

With regard to this clone: A read error may be the cause here, since a much bigger clone is one base away. The sample contains more than one DNA sequence encoding this CDR3. The rearrangement links TRBV7-8 to TRBJ1-5; D remains ambiguous. Germline loops: CDR1 SGHVS, CDR2 FQNEAQ. Trimming pared 3 bases from V and 0 bases from J, leaving 3 bases between. The CDR3 covers 13 residues. The CDR3 DNA reads as TGTGCCAGCAGCTTTTATAGCAATCAGCCCCAGCATTTT. The encoded protein is CASSFYSNQPQHF.

A word on this clone: The same CDR3 arises from other DNA sequences in this sample as well. V usage is TRBV5-1 and J usage is TRBJ2-7; D possibly uses TRBD1 or TRBD2 (5 bases each). The CDR3 length is 13 residues. Trimming took off 0 bases at V and 3 bases at J, with 7 bases between the two ends. Germline assignment: CDR1 SGHRS and CDR2 YFSETQ. CDR3 residues: CASSLVGGYEQYF. In DNA, the CDR3 is TGCGCCAGCAGCTTGGTTGGGGGCTACGAGCAGTACTTC.

The CDR3, as DNA: TGTGCCAGCAGCTTAGGGGGTACAATTTACGAGCAGTACTTC. Its protein is CASSLGGTIYEQYF. The chain couples TRBV13 to TRBJ2-7; D unresolved. Germline V gene sequence: CDR1 PRHDT, CDR2 FYEKMQ (reference sequence). V lost 0 bases, J lost 4 bases, and 10 bases lay in between. The CDR3 covers 14 residues.

V gene TRBV28 combines with J gene TRBJ2-2; 7 bases are shared with TRBD1. The germline V gene encodes CDR1 MDHEN and CDR2 SYDVKM. V was pared by 8 bases and J by 3 bases, with 0 bases of the junction left unmatched. This CDR3 is built from 12 residues. The chain's CDR3 is CASGQDTGELFF. Here the CDR3 DNA reads TGTGCCAGCGGACAGGACACCGGGGAGCTGTTTTTT.

Worth noting for this clone: Other DNA sequences in the same sample also yield this CDR3. This chain joins TRBV2 and TRBJ2-3; D is unclear. This CDR3 spans 11 amino acids. Germline assignment: CDR1 SNHLY and CDR2 FYNNEI. The V end was cut by 7 bases, the J end by 6 bases, with 8 bases between. The CDR3 protein is CASTLADTQYF. In DNA form, the CDR3 reads TGTGCCAGCACCTTGGCCGATACGCAGTATTTT.

CDR3 sequence (DNA): TGTGCCAGCTCACCGATACGTACAGGGGACGAGCAGTACTTC. It yields the protein CASSPIRTGDEQYF. This chain joins TRBV18 and TRBJ2-7; 7 nucleotides match TRBD1. This CDR3 region has 14 residues. The germline CDR1 and CDR2 sequences are KGHSH and LQKENI. After removal of 3 bases from V and 5 bases from J, the junction contained 7 bases not matched to a gene.

On this clone itself: This sample also contains other DNA sequences that code for the same CDR3. V gene TRBV4-2 combines with J gene TRBJ1-2; D remains ambiguous. The length of the CDR3 is 12 residues. The germline gives CDR1 LGHNA, CDR2 YNFKEQ. V was trimmed by 3 bases and J by 7 bases, leaving 9 bases between them. Written as DNA, the CDR3 is TGTGCCAGCAGCCAGGGCGAAGGTGGCTACACCTTC. Protein product: CASSQGEGGYTF.

This clone was found many times. The V and J genes are TRBV12-2 and TRBJ2-5. TRBV12-2 is labeled a pseudogene. The CDR3 loop spans 16 amino acids. CDR3 region: CASRFIRVHSEETQYF. CDR3 in DNA: TGTGCAAGTCGCTTCATCCGAGTACACTCGGAAGAGACCCAGTACTTC.

The rearrangement joins TRBV6-1 to TRBJ1-5; 11 nucleotides agree with TRBD1. Germline V lookup: CDR1 MNHNS, CDR2 SASEGT. The CDR3 loop spans 13 amino acids. The junction had 4 bases not matched to a gene; V was cut back by 9 bases and J by 6 bases. CDR3 in DNA: TGTGCCAGTACCGGGACAGGGGGTCAGCCCCAGCATTTT. Translation gives CASTGTGGQPQHF.

This rearrangement joins TRBV6-4 to TRBJ2-7; D may be TRBD1 or TRBD2 (5 bases each). CDR1 is MRHNA and CDR2 is SNTAGT in the germline V gene. The CDR3 consists of 14 residues. V lost 6 bases and J 7 bases, leaving 19 bases between the germline ends. Written as DNA, the CDR3 is TGTGCCAGCAGATTCCGGGACCGGCATCATGAGCAGTACTTC. As protein: CASRFRDRHHEQYF.

This sequence joins TRBV7-2 and TRBJ1-5, with 7 bases matching TRBD1. Germline V gives CDR1 SGHTA, CDR2 FQGNSA. V gave up 5 bases and J gave up 4 bases; unmatched junction bases: 8. CDR3 length: 15 residues. DNA for the CDR3: TGTGCCAGCAGCCGGGGACAGACTAATAATCAGCCCCAGCATTTT. The encoded protein is CASSRGQTNNQPQHF.

The chain couples TRBV5-4 to TRBJ2-3; 8 bases are a match to TRBD2. The CDR3 extends over 15 amino acids. Germline-derived CDR1 and CDR2 are SGHNT and YYREEE (reference sequence). The trim removed 3 bases at V and 6 bases at J, leaving 9 bases unmatched. The DNA of the CDR3 is TGTGCCAGCAGCTGGGAACGGGGGGGATTTGATACGCAGTATTTT. Translated: CASSWERGGFDTQYF.

The rearrangement uses TRBV6-4 and TRBJ1-5; weak D call: TRBD1 (5 bases). The V end was cut by 7 bases, the J end by 7 bases, with 23 bases between. There are 16 residues in the CDR3. CDR1 MRHNA and CDR2 SNTAGT come from the germline V gene. The DNA for the CDR3 is TGTGCCAGCATAAGTCAGGCAGGGCCGGTACTCCAGCCCCAGCATTTT. It is translated as CASISQAGPVLQPQHF.

The chain uses TRBV5-1 and TRBJ2-2; TRBD2 agrees at 8 bases. Germline-derived CDR1 and CDR2 are SGHRS and YFSETQ. The CDR3 is made up of 16 amino acids. J was trimmed by 2 bases and V by 0 bases; bases with no gene match: 3. This CDR3 is CASSLELAGNTGELFF. CDR3 nucleotides: TGCGCCAGCAGCTTGGAGCTAGCGGGTAACACCGGGGAGCTGTTTTTT.

The CDR3 DNA is TGTGCCAGCAGCTTGGCCAAGGCCCTCGGAGGTGAGACCCAGTACTTC. Amino acids: CASSLAKALGGETQYF. This chain joins TRBV5-6 and TRBJ2-5, with a tentative D call TRBD2 (5 bases). CDR3 length equals 16 residues. Germline CDR1 and CDR2: SGHDT and YYEEEE. V lost 0 bases, J lost 5 bases, and 17 bases lay in between.

The V gene is TRBV28, the J gene TRBJ1-2, with 7 positions matching TRBD1. V dropped 4 bases and J dropped 3; count of bases not matched to a gene: 11. The CDR3 has 16 amino acids. Looked up from germline, CDR1 is MDHEN and CDR2 is SYDVKM. The CDR3: CASSSPGQAGDYGYTF. The CDR3 DNA is TGTGCCAGCAGTTCTCCCGGACAGGCTGGGGACTATGGCTACACCTTC.

The V call is TRBV28, the J call TRBJ2-1; TRBD1 agrees at 8 bases. Germline-derived CDR1 and CDR2 are MDHEN and SYDVKM. V gave up 0 bases and J gave up 6 bases; unmatched junction bases: 10. The CDR3 totals 17 residues. The CDR3 is CASSLWGQATTSNEQFF. CDR3 sequence (DNA): TGTGCCAGCAGTTTATGGGGACAGGCCACTACAAGCAATGAGCAGTTCTTC.

V is TRBV6-5 and J is TRBJ2-7; TRBD2 aligns across 7 bases. V lost 7 bases and J lost 2; bases outside the gene matches: 5. Germline loops: CDR1 MNHEY, CDR2 SVGAGI. The CDR3 totals 13 residues. Here the CDR3 DNA reads TGTGCCAGCACCGGGGGAGGGACCTACGAGCAGTACTTC. Encoded protein: CASTGGGTYEQYF.

The chain is built from TRBV28 and TRBJ2-4; a weak D match, TRBD2 (5 bases). The CDR3 spans 14 residues. V lost 7 bases and J lost 1, with 11 bases in between. The germline gives CDR1 MDHEN, CDR2 SYDVKM. The CDR3 region is CASTLGGAKNIQYF. The CDR3 nucleotides are TGTGCCAGCACCCTTGGCGGGGCCAAAAACATTCAGTACTTC.

This chain uses TRBV7-9 with TRBJ2-1; 15 bases are a match to TRBD2. The CDR3 spans 16 residues. Germline V gives CDR1 SEHNR, CDR2 FQNEAQ (reference sequence). The J segment lost 8 bases and the V segment lost 3 bases, leaving 5 bases of the junction unmatched. In DNA form, the CDR3 reads TGTGCCAGCAGCTTGGCGGGACTAGCGGGAGGCGATGAGCAGTTCTTC. Protein: CASSLAGLAGGDEQFF.

The chain links TRBV29-1 to TRBJ1-3; a possible D gene is TRBD1 (5 bases). V was trimmed by 6 bases and J by 6 bases, leaving 18 bases between them. The CDR3 spans 14 residues. The germline V gene encodes CDR1 SQVTM and CDR2 ANQGSEA. The CDR3 sequence is CSVGARTGENTIYF. CDR3 in DNA: TGCAGCGTAGGGGCCCGGACTGGGGAAAACACCATATATTTT. Full variable domain (missing parts from reference TRBV29-1 and TRBJ1-3): SAVISQKPSRDICQRGTSLTIQCQVDSQVTMMFWYRQQPGQSLTLIATANQGSEATYESGFVIDKFPISRPNLTFSTLTVSNMSPEDSSIYLCSVGARTGENTIYFGEGSWLTVV.

This clone was counted many times. This chain connects TRBV23-1 to TRBJ1-2; the match to TRBD1 covers 9 bases. TRBV23-1 is classed as an ORF, of uncertain function. With 0 bases clipped from V and 5 bases from J, the junction kept 7 bases outside the gene matches. The CDR3 sequence is 16 residues long. CDR3 DNA sequence: TGCGCCAGCAGTCAATCCAACAGGGGGCGCGAGTATGGCTACACCTTC. Translating gives CASSQSNRGREYGYTF.

This clone was detected a few times. This chain uses TRBV2 with TRBJ1-4; the D gene is possibly TRBD1 (5 bases). V was cut by 5 bases and J by 4 bases, with 20 bases left in between. The V gene's germline CDR1 is SNHLY and CDR2 FYNNEI. The CDR3 is 17 amino acids. The CDR3 nucleotides are TGTGCCAGCAGTCTTTCAGCCAGGTCGGGGGGTAATGAAAAACTGTTTTTT. Protein sequence: CASSLSARSGGNEKLFF.

V is TRBV29-1 and J is TRBJ2-1, with 9 bases matching TRBD2. The CDR3 has 14 residues. From germline, CDR1 is SQVTM and CDR2 ANQGSEA. The junction had 11 bases not matched to a gene; V was cut back by 6 bases and J by 8 bases. The CDR3 loop is CSVLLAGPLDEQFF. CDR3 nucleotides: TGCAGCGTCCTCCTAGCGGGGCCTTTGGATGAGCAGTTCTTC.

The chain carries TRBV7-6 and TRBJ1-1; D perhaps matches TRBD1 (5 bases). The ends were cut back, 5 bases at V and 1 base at J, with 14 bases in the middle. Germline V gene lookup returns CDR1 SGHVS and CDR2 FNYEAQ. The CDR3 contains 15 residues. Here the CDR3 reads CASSPFAGPNTEAFF. CDR3 coding DNA: TGTGCCAGCAGCCCCTTTGCGGGGCCGAACACTGAAGCTTTCTTT.

This chain uses TRBV6-5 with TRBJ2-3; 9 positions agree with TRBD2. The CDR3 is made up of 14 amino acids. J gave up 9 bases and V 4 bases, and 8 bases lay outside the gene matches. Germline V gene sequence: CDR1 MNHEY, CDR2 SVGAGI. The CDR3 protein is CASSLNRLAGTQYF. CDR3 sequence (DNA): TGTGCCAGCAGTTTGAATAGGCTAGCGGGGACGCAGTATTTT.